This TCR beta chain was sequenced during a study of T cells after yellow fever vaccination. Study-wide findings and caveats: Though it reached lower strength, the secondary response hit its peak faster, day 5 versus 15. Most clones from primary vaccination resurfaced after the booster (approximately 97% CD4, about 91% CD8). A small share of clonotypes appeared in both CD4 and CD8 compartments.

This CDR3 has 14 residues. Germline CDR1 reads WNHNN; CDR2 reads SYGVQD (reference sequence). With 9 bases removed from V and 4 bases from J, the gap between germline ends came to 15 bases. About this clonotype: The antigen is undetermined.

TCR cDNA, made by 5'RACE template switching, carried an added universal primer site and UMIs. Each CDR3 protein gets one entry after TCRdb re-called the 5' RACE reads with MiXCR. The sample has about 340,000 distinct CDR3 sequences, 8.7% seen once. The origin of this receptor is a man in his late teens or twenties who received the YFV17D yellow fever vaccine. V usage is TRBV10-1 and J usage is TRBJ2-2, with a possible D match to TRBD2 (5 bases). Sequencing was performed on PBMCs, taken on the day of the first yellow fever vaccination. The CDR3 bases are TGCGCCAGTCAGGCGGGTGGGGTCACCGGGGAGCTGTTTTTT. This translates into CASQAGGVTGELFF.